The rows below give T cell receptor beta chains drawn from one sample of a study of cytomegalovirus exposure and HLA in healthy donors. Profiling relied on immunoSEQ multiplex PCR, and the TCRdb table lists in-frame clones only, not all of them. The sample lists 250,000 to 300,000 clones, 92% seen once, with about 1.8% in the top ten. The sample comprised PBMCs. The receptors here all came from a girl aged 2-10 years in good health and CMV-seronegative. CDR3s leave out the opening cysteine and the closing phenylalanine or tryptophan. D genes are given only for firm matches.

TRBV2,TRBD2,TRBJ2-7,ASSEIAGGSYEQY
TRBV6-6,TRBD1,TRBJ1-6,ASRSGQSNSPLH
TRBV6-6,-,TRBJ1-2,ARGAAGGYT
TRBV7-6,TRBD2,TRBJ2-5,ASSLSAGGNGEQY
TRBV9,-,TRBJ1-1,ASSEPGRAEAF
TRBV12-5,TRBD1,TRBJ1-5,ASGLVFNFGMGGQGNQPQH
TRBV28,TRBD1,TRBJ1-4,ASSSPTGLGEELF
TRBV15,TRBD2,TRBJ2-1,ATSRVPGLVDEQF
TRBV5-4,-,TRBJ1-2,ASSLVGGAQNYGYT
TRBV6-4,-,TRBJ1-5,ASSEVRLMSNQPQH
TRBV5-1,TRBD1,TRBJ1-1,ASSYTGGRDTEAF
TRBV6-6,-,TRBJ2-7,ASSYSTISYEQY
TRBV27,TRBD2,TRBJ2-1,ASSLYRGGGYEQF
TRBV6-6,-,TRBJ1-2,ASSYMQGLDRGYT
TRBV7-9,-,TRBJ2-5,ASSLEAGAQY
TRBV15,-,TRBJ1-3,ATSRDTSSGNTIY
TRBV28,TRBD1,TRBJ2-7,ASSWTGAYEQY
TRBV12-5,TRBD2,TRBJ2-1,ASGRTSGISYNEQF
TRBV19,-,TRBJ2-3,ASSIGGYTDTQY
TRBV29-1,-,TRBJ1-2,SVEDRNYGYT
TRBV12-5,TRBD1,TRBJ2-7,ASGPGTAYEQY
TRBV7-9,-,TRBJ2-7,ASSFNYEQY
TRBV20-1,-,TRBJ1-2,RGAGDYGYT
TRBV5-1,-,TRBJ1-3,ASSLKGAGNTIY
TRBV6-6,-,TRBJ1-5,ASSSSRGSNQPQH
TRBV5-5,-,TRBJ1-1,ASSFLLEVYTEAF
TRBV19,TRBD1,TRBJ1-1,ASSIPGGITEAF
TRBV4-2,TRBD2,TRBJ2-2,ASSQGLAGRTGGDTGELF
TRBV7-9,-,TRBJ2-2,ASSLKAGERTGELF
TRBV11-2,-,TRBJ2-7,ASSPPDKIEQY
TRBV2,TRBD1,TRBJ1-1,ASRRPSGGAEAF
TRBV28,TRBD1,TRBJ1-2,ASSPTARTGLGGYT
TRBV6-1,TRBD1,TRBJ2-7,ASSQTWDSTHEQY
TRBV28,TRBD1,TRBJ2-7,AIAPTGRYEQY
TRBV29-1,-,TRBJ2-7,SVVSGYQLYEQY
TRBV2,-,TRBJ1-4,ASSEVMEGAGYNEKLF
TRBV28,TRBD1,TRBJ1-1,ASSFDRAPTEAF
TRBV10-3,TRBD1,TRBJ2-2,AISESGQGYTGELF
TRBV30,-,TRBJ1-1,AWSARENTEAF
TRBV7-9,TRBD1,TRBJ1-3,ASSLVNRGYGNTIY
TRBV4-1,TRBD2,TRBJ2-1,ASSQPRTRINEQF
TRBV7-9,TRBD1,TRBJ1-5,ASSVGTGVDQPQH
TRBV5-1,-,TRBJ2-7,ASSLAAGPYEQY
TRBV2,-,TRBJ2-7,ASSSTYEQY
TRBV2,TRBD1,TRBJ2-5,ASRDRGTHGTQY
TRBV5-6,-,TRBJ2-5,ASSLGGSETQY
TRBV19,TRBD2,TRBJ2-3,ASSLGLVPTDTQY
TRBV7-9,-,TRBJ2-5,ASSLGGGNLGETQY
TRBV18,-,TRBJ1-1,ASSSLSSTEAF
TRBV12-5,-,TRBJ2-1,ASGLVPRGAFYNEQF
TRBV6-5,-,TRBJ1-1,ASSYALGLLNTEAF
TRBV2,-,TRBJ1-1,ASSEALGGLEAF
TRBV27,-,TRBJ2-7,ASSPLRGEQY